This paragraph covers one T cell receptor beta chain sequence. These data come from a study of blood T cell repertoires in COVID-19. For the study at large: Specimens from acute and convalescent COVID-19 originated in the United States, Italy and Spain. T cells, B-cell-depleted T cells, or PBMCs provided the cDNA or gDNA that served as material.

How the authors handled the data: Amplified reference gene primers provided the basis for estimating nucleated cell counts. The table came from immunoSEQ multiplex PCR; TCRdb's copy has only in-frame clones and leaves some out. V and J calls and clone size come straight from that table; D and trimming were deduced from the DNA. The sample consists of 210,000 or so clones, around 79% of them appearing once. This CDR3 has 14 amino acids. Per the germline V gene, CDR1 is SGHNT and CDR2 is YENEEA. V dropped 3 bases and J dropped 6; count of bases not matched to a gene: 6. The receptor comes from a man in his fifties who had recovered from COVID-19. This sequence joins TRBV11-3 and TRBJ1-1; TRBD1 matches at 8 bases. The specimen sequenced was peripheral blood. CDR3 sequence (DNA): TGTGCCAGCAGCTTGGGATCGACAGGGGCTGAAGCTTTCTTT. Protein product: CASSLGSTGAEAFF. The full variable domain, completed using reference TRBV11-3 and TRBJ1-1, is EAGVVQSPRYKIIEKKQPVAFWCNPISGHNTLYWYLQNLGQGPELLIRYENEEAVDDSQLPKDRFSAERLKGVDSTLKIQPAELGDSAVYLCASSLGSTGAEAFFGQGTRLTVV.